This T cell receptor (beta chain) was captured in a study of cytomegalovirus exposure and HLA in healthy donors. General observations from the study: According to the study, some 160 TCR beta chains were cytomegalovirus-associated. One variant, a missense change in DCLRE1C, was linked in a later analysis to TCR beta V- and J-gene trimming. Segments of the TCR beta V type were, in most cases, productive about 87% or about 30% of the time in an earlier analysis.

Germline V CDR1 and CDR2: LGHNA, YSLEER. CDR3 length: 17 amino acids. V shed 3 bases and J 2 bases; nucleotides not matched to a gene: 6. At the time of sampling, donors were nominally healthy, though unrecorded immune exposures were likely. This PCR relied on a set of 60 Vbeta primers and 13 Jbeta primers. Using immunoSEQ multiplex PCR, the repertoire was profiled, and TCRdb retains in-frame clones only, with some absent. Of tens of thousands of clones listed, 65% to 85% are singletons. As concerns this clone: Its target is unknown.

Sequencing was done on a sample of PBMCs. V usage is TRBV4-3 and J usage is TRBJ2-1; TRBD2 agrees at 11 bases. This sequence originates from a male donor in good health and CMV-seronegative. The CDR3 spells CASSHQTSGGTYNEQFF. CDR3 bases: TGCGCCAGCAGCCACCAAACTAGCGGGGGAACCTACAATGAGCAGTTCTTC.